This T cell receptor (beta chain) appears in the sequencing data of a study of cytomegalovirus exposure and HLA in healthy donors (dated by TCRdb to about 2017). Describing the broader study: An earlier analysis of several hundred of the donors reported about 260 Gb of sequence data and 95 million to 130 million unique TCR beta sequences obtained from roughly 170 million T cells. HLA typing covered class I and class II loci at four-digit resolution. All discovery cohort repertoires had been generated using a single sequencing platform. Among 300 to 450 genotyped donors of the cohort, an average of around 240,000 unique TCR beta nucleotide sequences were sequenced per donor, around a sixth of them non-productive. Of the roughly 400 genotyped donors, over 65% fell in the genetic ancestry cluster associated with self-reported Caucasian donors. In a later analysis, previously published TCR beta repertoires from more than 500 donors were re-analyzed and high-resolution HLA genotyping was added so that TCR occurrence patterns could be studied. Typing coverage differed by locus: A, B, C, DRB1 and DQB1 were typed in about 629-640 donors, DQA1 in 522, DPA1 in around 610, and DPB1 in roughly 470. High-throughput TCR immunosequencing, statistical association of individual TCRs with disease status, and machine learning were combined to predict cytomegalovirus infection status. The later analysis used no new phenotypic data to find candidate immune exposures, relying instead on TCR beta sequences and their occurrence across donors. Roughly 300 gigabases of sequencing data and around 85 million unique TCR sequences made up an early release that covered approximately 620 HLA-typed donors. A later genetic analysis took genome-wide SNP genotypes for 398 of the 666 donors and used that subset as a discovery cohort. Five DR-DQ haplotypes were treated as single units for association and clustering because of strong linkage in the cohort. To decide whether each TCR beta V gene segment behaved as functional or pseudogenic, an earlier analysis of approximately 600 of the donors relied on high-throughput TCR beta sequencing. Donor age, sex, ethnicity and CMV serostatus were compiled alongside the repertoire data. The study aimed to test whether cataloging public T cell receptors could reveal signatures of past pathogen exposure. Using immunosequencing, the study profiled T cell repertoires from about 610 subjects and related those repertoires to cytomegalovirus serostatus. A separate validation cohort of 100 to 150 different subjects was used in addition to the 666-subject first cohort. Paper-wide results and their limitations: Because counts were too low, 15 to 20 rarely observed V segments, including chromosome 9 orphons, were left out of the earlier analysis of approximately 500 of the donors. Sequencing depth was assumed to be roughly uniform across donors in the presence/absence analyses, though that assumption may not hold. The authors suggested that the approach could potentially be generalized to other disease states and immunological phenotypes. Because some donors lacked HLA typing at each locus, the association tests relied only on the typed subset. A later analysis found that most CMV-associated TCR beta chains appeared HLA-restricted, with HLA associations seemingly driven largely by CMV exposure. According to a later analysis, parvovirus B19, influenza, CMV and Epstein-Barr virus appeared linked to several top co-occurrence clusters. An earlier analysis of several hundred of the donors showed that most TCR beta V segments appeared in productive rearrangements either about 90% or about 30% of the time, which broadly matched IMGT annotations. Only TCR beta chains were sequenced in this cohort, and the absence of alpha or paired-chain data limited detectable features. In a later analysis, the rate of TCR association differed among HLA loci, with DRB1 alleles having the most associated TCRs and HLA-C alleles having the fewest. Linkage disequilibrium might explain the correlated functional status among segregating V segments, but an unknown experimental factor could not be ruled out. The study listed 150 to 200 TCR beta chains as associated with cytomegalovirus. While some public TCRs were present in many individuals, most TCR sequences turned up only very rarely across donors. The classifier was reported to diagnose cytomegalovirus status with high specificity and sensitivity in both the original cohort and the validation cohort. A later genetic analysis reported fewer N-insertions in productive TCRs among donors in an Asian-associated ancestry cluster than the roughly 720-donor mean. V-gene and J-gene trimming of TCR beta chains was associated with a missense DCLRE1C variant in a later genetic analysis, and the association was replicated in an independent cohort. A later analysis found that HLA-associated TCR beta chains were more clonally expanded and had lower generation probabilities than equally common non-associated chains. A few of the identified cytomegalovirus-associated TCR beta chains were confirmed in vitro to be specific for cytomegalovirus antigens. CMV serostatus was the only immune exposure information available for the cohort. A further reported finding was that TCR beta sequences accurately predicted the HLA-A and HLA-B alleles for most subjects in the first cohort. Specific HLA alleles were associated with 15,000 to 20,000 TCR beta sequences at a false discovery rate of 0.05 in a later analysis. When HLA alleles, especially DR and DQ, strongly co-occurred, attributing TCR associations to individual alleles was difficult. The sequencing pipeline was judged likely to have produced a cluster of highly shared sequence variants as a technical artifact.

To prepare the library, the immunoSEQ multiplex PCR assay was applied. The multiplex PCR relied on a mix of 60 forward primers for TCR Vbeta segments and 13 reverse primers for TCR Jbeta segments. Amplification of the CDR3 region of rearranged TCR beta genes was performed with a multiplex PCR assay on genomic DNA. The Illumina HiSeq System was used to sequence the amplified TCR beta libraries as 87-base-pair reads. Under the source paper's analysis protocol: A later analysis counted approximately 84 million unique TCR beta chains across the 550 to 800 repertoires, and some 11 million of these chains were shared by at least two donors. A nearest-neighbor algorithm error-corrected the raw reads and collapsed the reads into unique sequences, merging closely related sequences to remove PCR and sequencing errors. Alignment of CDR3 sequences to IMGT reference sequences was used to assign V, D and J gene segments. For a sequence to be retained, a match of at least six nucleotides was required to both a V gene segment and a J gene segment. A rearrangement counted as productive if the CDR3 had no stop codons and remained in frame with V and J, and every other rearrangement counted as non-productive. Following IMGT convention, CDR3 was defined as the stretch from the second conserved V-encoded cysteine to the conserved J-encoded phenylalanine. The earlier analysis of about 610 of the donors excluded sequences that lacked an unambiguous match to a single V gene segment. An earlier analysis of a few hundred of the donors called V segments functional above 56.7% productive rearrangements and segregating when the between-donor standard deviation exceeded 5%. A statistical classification framework was developed to diagnose cytomegalovirus status using the catalog of TCR beta chain sequences. In a later analysis, TCR nucleotide sequences were compared against IMGT/GENE-DB human TR gene sequences so that V and J genes could be assigned. Using the TCRdist pipeline, a later analysis assigned CDR3 sequences along with most-parsimonious VDJ recombination scenarios. A later analysis defined each TCR beta chain by its CDR3 amino acid sequence plus V-gene family, and excluded reads lacking a unique V-gene family. As a way to deal with suspected cross-contamination and a sequencing artifact, a later analysis dropped under 600 nucleotide sequences that were highly shared and had low generation probability. A later analysis calculated a clonal expansion index for each public chain from normalized within-repertoire ranks of inferred template counts. In a later analysis, generation probabilities were computed with a VDJ recombination model fitted to out-of-frame rearrangements, and the resulting probabilities were checked against IGoR. Hypergeometric tests were used in a later analysis to score TCR-TCR, TCR-HLA and TCR-CMV co-occurrence, with a repertoire-size bias correction applied to the TCR pairs. False discovery rates were estimated in a later analysis by permuting HLA or CMV assignments 20 times. In a later analysis, co-occurring TCRs were grouped with DBSCAN, and TCRdist sequence similarity was added when clustering was performed within HLA-allele-positive subsets. Co-occurrence clustering excluded repertoires with fewer than 30,000 or more than 120,000 public chains, plus five with anomalous nucleotide sharing. TCRdb carries this immuneACCESS record with in-frame sequences only. Its versions omit some clonotypes, under half of them owing to an unresolved V gene in the studies checked, with the rest unexplained. Clone size and the V and J calls come from that table; the DNA yielded D and trimming. The sample table shows 110,000 or so clones, and approximately 69% are seen once. The top ten clones comprise roughly 3.2% of the sample.

Of note for this clone: This receptor's antigen is unknown. Within one base of it there is no much larger clone, and no base qualities were kept.

In total, 500 to 700 healthy bone marrow donors made up the cohort. All cohort members were sampled while nominally healthy, although unrecorded immune exposures were likely present. The donor tested CMV seronegative and was one of the 352 seronegative cohort members. A peripheral blood sample was provided by each donor, and peripheral blood mononuclear cells were used for TCR beta sequencing. Genomic DNA was extracted from the blood cell samples with the Qiagen DNeasy Blood Extraction Kit. The source of this sequence is a man aged 30 to 39 in good health and CMV-seronegative. Sequencing was carried out using PBMCs.

The CDR3 corresponds to CASSETSGRPYEQYF. The nucleotide sequence reads as follows: TGTGCCAGCAGTGAAACTAGCGGGAGGCCCTACGAGCAGTACTTC. This chain is built from TRBV2 and TRBJ2-7, with 12 bases in between that match TRBD2. CDR1 is given as SNHLY and CDR2 as FYNNEI, both from the germline V gene. From its cysteine to its phenylalanine, the CDR3 spans 15 amino acids. CDR3 DNA is the only sequence kept; it has 45 bases, read in frame from the first base. The V end gives up 2 bases and the J end 2 bases, leaving 1 base in the junction not matched to a gene.